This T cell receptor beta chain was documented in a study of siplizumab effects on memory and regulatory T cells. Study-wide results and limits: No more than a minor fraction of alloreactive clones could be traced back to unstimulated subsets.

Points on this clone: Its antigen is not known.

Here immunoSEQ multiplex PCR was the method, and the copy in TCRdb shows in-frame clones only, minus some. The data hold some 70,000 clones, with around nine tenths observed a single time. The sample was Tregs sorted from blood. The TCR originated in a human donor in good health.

CDR3 nucleotides: TGTGCCAGCAGCTCATCCGGGAGAACTTACGAGCAGTACTTC. This translates into CASSSSGRTYEQYF. The chain links TRBV7-9 to TRBJ2-7, with a possible D match to TRBD2 (6 bases). V lost 4 bases, J lost 4 bases, and 14 bases lay in between. CDR3 length: 14 residues. Germline CDR1 reads SEHNR; CDR2 reads FQNEAQ (reference sequence).